This paragraph covers one T cell receptor (beta chain) sequence. The data were taken from a study of blood T cell repertoires in COVID-19. On the study more broadly: The origin of the acute and convalescent COVID-19 samples was the United States, Italy and Spain. PBMCs, B-cell-depleted T cells, or T cells provided the cDNA or gDNA that made up the material.

As handled by the study authors: Estimation of nucleated cell counts was performed using reference gene primer amplification. Sequencing used immunoSEQ multiplex PCR; TCRdb keeps in-frame clones, though not all of them. D and trimming come from the DNA, and the V and J calls and clone size come from that table. The table has more than 150,000 clones, roughly 79% seen once. The V and J ends lost 7 bases and 3 bases respectively, with 7 bases between them. Germline V lookup: CDR1 WSHSY, CDR2 SAAADI. The CDR3 length is 12 residues. Sequencing used peripheral blood. The chain combines TRBV10-2 with TRBJ1-5, with no clear D. This TCR came from a woman between 70 and 85 years old with acute or convalescent COVID-19. CDR3 nucleotides: TGCGCCAGCACGGACTCCAATCAGCCCCAGCATTTT. This encodes CASTDSNQPQHF.